This entry lists 29 T cell receptor beta chains sequenced from one sample in a study of CXCR3-negative and CXCR3-positive naive CD8 T cells. 5' RACE with UMI labels generated the TRB cDNA libraries. No DNA is given; TCRdb re-called the 5' RACE reads and lists each CDR3 protein once. This specimen shows under 150,000 distinct CDR3 sequences; the ten leading clones hold 0.25% to 0.3%. Study-level points and caveats: In CXCR3-positive naive cells, the TRB CDR3s were more hydrophobic than in CXCR3-negative naive cells.

Antigens for these TCRs are unknown. The sample comprised naive CXCR3+ CD8+ T cells from blood. Stated subset: CD45RO-CCR7+CD27+CD95- naive CD8+ T cells expressing CXCR3 (TNR3+). Every receptor here comes from a human donor in good health. Some clones in this sample may be carry-over from other donors' samples.

The chain carries TRBV28 and TRBJ2-7; TCRdb designates TRBD2, a call that cannot be tested without DNA. The CDR3 sequence is 14 residues long. Germline V gene lookup returns CDR1 MDHEN and CDR2 SYDVKM. The CDR3 loop reads CASSFGDSGHEQYF.

The chain uses TRBV29-1 and TRBJ2-3. The CDR3 totals 12 residues. Germline CDR1 and CDR2: SQVTM and ANQGSEA. CDR3 residues: CSVVGNTDTQYF.

The chain has TRBV3-1 and TRBJ2-3; TCRdb's D gene call, TRBD2, goes unchecked for lack of DNA. Germline CDR1 LGHDT, CDR2 YNNKEL (reference sequence). The CDR3 is made up of 17 amino acids. The CDR3: CASSQFSVAGVADTQYF.

The genes are TRBV30 and TRBJ2-7. Germline V gene lookup returns CDR1 GTSNPN and CDR2 SVGIG (reference sequence). The CDR3 has 12 amino acids. The CDR3 is CAWSLSSYEQYF.

The rearrangement links TRBV28 to TRBJ1-1. The CDR3 runs to 13 residues. The germline gives CDR1 MDHEN, CDR2 SYDVKM. The CDR3 spells CASSEDGDTEAFF.

The chain links TRBV24-1 to TRBJ2-3; the D gene TCRdb calls, TRBD1, cannot be checked with no DNA. Germline CDR1 is KGHDR and CDR2 is SFDVKD. This CDR3 is 15 amino acids long. This CDR3 reads CATSAPGQGTDTQYF.

The CDR3 protein is CAGPLSRVSRGREQYF. V and J are TRBV5-1 and TRBJ2-7; no DNA is available, so the TRBD1 call from TCRdb remains unchecked. The CDR3 length is 16 residues. Germline values: CDR1 SGHRS, CDR2 YFSETQ.

The chain carries TRBV29-1 and TRBJ2-2; TCRdb proposes TRBD1, but this gene call is untestable without DNA. Germline V gene sequence: CDR1 SQVTM, CDR2 ANQGSEA. The CDR3 covers 13 residues. The CDR3 is CSVVDSYTGELFF.

The J gene is TRBJ2-1, the V gene TRBV25-1; TCRdb indicates TRBD2, and absent DNA this call remains unverified. The germline CDR1 and CDR2 sequences are MGHDK and SYGVNS. This CDR3 is 19 amino acids long. CDR3 protein: CASSADGLAGAFHYNEQFF.

The chain employs TRBV5-5 and TRBJ1-2; the TCRdb D gene call, TRBD1, has no DNA to confirm it. Germline CDR1 reads SGHKS; CDR2 reads YYEKEE (reference sequence). The CDR3 is made up of 12 amino acids. CDR3 amino acids: CASSLRGDGYTF.

The chain combines TRBV9 with TRBJ2-5; checking the TCRdb D call of TRBD1 is not possible without DNA. The germline gives CDR1 SGDLS, CDR2 YYNGEE. The CDR3 runs 15 residues. CDR3 amino acids: CASSAGDWEQETQYF.

The chain links TRBV7-6 to TRBJ1-4; without DNA, the TCRdb call of TRBD1 cannot be checked. The CDR3 runs 20 residues. Looked up from germline, CDR1 is SGHVS and CDR2 is FNYEAQ. The chain's CDR3 is CASSLEPPRRGYATNEKLFF.

The V and J genes are TRBV7-2 and TRBJ2-7; TCRdb lists TRBD1, though no DNA is available to test this call. The CDR3 is made up of 13 amino acids. The germline V gene encodes CDR1 SGHTA and CDR2 FQGNSA. The CDR3 sequence: CASSPPLLSEQYF.

V gene TRBV29-1 combines with J gene TRBJ1-1; checking the TCRdb D call of TRBD1 is not possible without DNA. The CDR3 has 12 amino acids. Germline CDR1 SQVTM, CDR2 ANQGSEA. The CDR3 sequence: CSAVTDNTEAFF. Using reference TRBV29-1 and TRBJ1-1 for the parts outside the CDR3, the full variable domain is SAVISQKPSRDICQRGTSLTIQCQVDSQVTMMFWYRQQPGQSLTLIATANQGSEATYESGFVIDKFPISRPNLTFSTLTVSNMSPEDSSIYLCSAVTDNTEAFFGQGTRLTVV.

V is TRBV7-3 and J is TRBJ1-1; the TRBD1 assignment by TCRdb is unverifiable without DNA. Germline CDR1 reads SGHTA; CDR2 reads FQGTGA. The CDR3 has 13 residues. CDR3 protein: CASSSQGIAEAFF.

The V call is TRBV7-7, the J call TRBJ2-2. Germline loops: CDR1 SSHAT, CDR2 FNYEAQ (reference sequence). The CDR3 loop spans 13 amino acids. This CDR3 is CASSLGRIGELFF.

The rearrangement joins TRBV7-2 to TRBJ2-3; there is no DNA to check the TCRdb D call of TRBD1. Germline V gene lookup returns CDR1 SGHTA and CDR2 FQGNSA. The CDR3 totals 15 residues. The CDR3 sequence: CASTLGAGGMNTQYF.

The chain joins TRBV12-3 or TRBV12-4 to TRBJ2-1; TCRdb selects TRBD1, and the lack of DNA leaves this call unchecked. The CDR3 consists of 15 residues. CDR3 protein: CASSPRETSGNEQFF.

The chain uses TRBV11-3 and TRBJ2-1. CDR1 and CDR2 (germline): SGHNT, YENEEA. The CDR3 is 15 amino acids. Here the CDR3 reads CASSLGRPTYNEQFF.

V and J are TRBV25-1 and TRBJ2-5; the D call from TCRdb, TRBD1, cannot be confirmed without DNA. The CDR3 is 17 residues long. The germline CDR1 and CDR2 sequences are MGHDK and SYGVNS. The CDR3 region is CASSEWGTGEVGETQYF.

This chain uses TRBV7-9 with TRBJ2-3. Per germline, CDR1 SEHNR and CDR2 FQNEAQ (reference sequence). The CDR3 sequence is 13 residues long. The CDR3 reads CASSLGSTDTQYF.

The genes are TRBV27 and TRBJ2-3; TCRdb lists TRBD2, though no DNA is available to test this call. CDR1 and CDR2 from the germline V gene are MNHEY and SMNVEV (reference sequence). The CDR3 runs to 15 residues. CDR3 protein: CASSSRTSGGDTQYF.

The chain links TRBV5-5 to TRBJ1-5; TCRdb indicates TRBD1, and absent DNA this call remains unverified. CDR1 and CDR2 (germline): SGHKS, YYEKEE (reference sequence). CDR3 size: 16 residues. The CDR3 region is CASSLIGAPFNQPQHF.

V gene TRBV10-1 combines with J gene TRBJ2-7; TCRdb outputs TRBD2, but without DNA this stays unchecked. Germline lookup yields CDR1 WNHNN and CDR2 SYGVQD (reference sequence). The CDR3 extends over 15 amino acids. CDR3 sequence reads: CASSGGLAGVYEQYF.

The chain couples TRBV11-3 to TRBJ2-5; TCRdb gives TRBD1 as the D gene, but with no DNA this cannot be confirmed. The length of the CDR3 is 14 residues. Germline V gene sequence: CDR1 SGHNT, CDR2 YENEEA. CDR3 region: CASSYRTDQETQYF.

This chain links TRBV7-9 with TRBJ1-4; TCRdb designates TRBD1, a call that cannot be tested without DNA. CDR1 SEHNR and CDR2 FQNEAQ come from the germline V gene (reference sequence). This CDR3 has 17 residues. This CDR3 is CASNFAPRGLTNEKLFF.

The V gene is TRBV20-1, the J gene TRBJ2-7; as DNA is missing, the TRBD1 call by TCRdb cannot be tested. Germline V gene sequence: CDR1 DFQATT, CDR2 SNEGSKA (reference sequence). This CDR3 is built from 15 residues. The CDR3: CSARSGWTGGNEQYF.

The CDR3 here is CASSDSTGSTDTQYF. This sequence joins TRBV6-4 and TRBJ2-3. Per germline, CDR1 MRHNA and CDR2 SNTAGT. CDR3 size: 15 residues.

The rearrangement joins TRBV29-1 to TRBJ2-1; TCRdb proposes TRBD2, but this gene call is untestable without DNA. Per the germline V gene, CDR1 is SQVTM and CDR2 is ANQGSEA. The CDR3 extends over 17 amino acids. The CDR3 region is CSVLLAGGPVSYNEQFF.